What follows are 22 T cell receptor beta chains derived from one specimen sequenced in a study of control samples from healthy donors and cancer patients. TCRdb's copy holds only in-frame clones and misses some; the assay was immunoSEQ multiplex PCR. The sample has 130,000 or so clones, 85% to 90% seen once. Sample: PBMCs. These receptors came from a man aged 45 to 65 with head and neck cancer.

J is TRBJ2-5 and V is TRBV7-6, with 10 positions matching TRBD2. CDR1 and CDR2 (germline): SGHVS, FNYEAQ. J was trimmed by 3 bases and V by 4 bases; bases with no gene match: 11. The CDR3 runs 17 residues. The CDR3 is CASSYSGGSNTEETQYF. CDR3 bases: TGTGCCAGCAGCTATAGCGGGGGGTCGAATACCGAAGAGACCCAGTACTTC.

This clone occurred once. This chain links TRBV18 with TRBJ2-7, with 9 bases fitting TRBD1. After removal of 0 bases from V and 3 bases from J, the junction contained 3 bases not matched to a gene. The CDR3 is 15 amino acids. CDR1 KGHSH and CDR2 LQKENI come from the germline V gene. CDR3 DNA sequence: TGTGCCAGCTCACCACCGGGACAGGGTCTCTACGAGCAGTACTTC. The encoded protein is CASSPPGQGLYEQYF.

The chain employs TRBV24-1 and TRBJ2-3; D uncertain. In germline, CDR1 is KGHDR, CDR2 SFDVKD. The CDR3 is 14 amino acids. V lost 0 bases to trimming and J lost 10 bases, with 13 bases between them. CDR3 DNA sequence: TGTGCCACCAGTGATTTGAGGGCGGTAGGTCCGCAGTATTTT. Translation: CATSDLRAVGPQYF.

This chain connects TRBV27 to TRBJ2-3, with 8 bases that match TRBD1. After removal of 0 bases from V and 2 bases from J, the junction contained 10 bases not matched to a gene. Germline CDR1 is MNHEY and CDR2 is SMNVEV (reference sequence). This CDR3 region has 18 residues. Written as DNA, the CDR3 is TGTGCCAGCAGTTTATCGGTCGGGACAGGCTACAACACAGATACGCAGTATTTT. It specifies CASSLSVGTGYNTDTQYF.

The gene calls are TRBV5-1 and TRBJ1-6; TRBD1 matches at 8 bases. V gave up 4 bases and J gave up 6 bases; unmatched junction bases: 15. CDR3 length equals 18 residues. Germline loops: CDR1 SGHRS, CDR2 YFSETQ. CDR3 sequence: CASSIDGQGLSSNSPLHF. The CDR3 DNA reads TGCGCCAGCAGCATCGATGGACAGGGTTTATCTTCTAATTCACCCCTCCACTTT.

This sequence joins TRBV5-4 and TRBJ2-7; possibly TRBD2 for D (6 bases). Trimming left V 0 bases short and J 0 bases short, with 10 bases between. The CDR3 totals 15 residues. Germline lookup yields CDR1 SGHNT and CDR2 YYREEE (reference sequence). The CDR3 DNA sequence: TGTGCCAGCAGCTTGGGACTAGGGAGCTCCTACGAGCAGTACTTC. Its protein product is CASSLGLGSSYEQYF.

The chain couples TRBV6-5 to TRBJ2-5; D is ambiguous. Trimming stripped 7 bases from V and 0 bases from J, with 9 bases between. The CDR3 length is 13 residues. Germline V lookup: CDR1 MNHEY, CDR2 SVGAGI. The CDR3 nucleotides are TGTGCCAGCACCCTGGGATACCAAGAGACCCAGTACTTC. It is translated as CASTLGYQETQYF.

The chain combines TRBV28 with TRBJ1-2; tentative D call: TRBD1 (6 bases). Germline-derived CDR1 and CDR2 are MDHEN and SYDVKM. The CDR3 covers 14 residues. Trimming stripped 5 bases from V and 4 bases from J, with 14 bases between. The CDR3 nucleotides are TGTGCCAGCAGTCGTACCAGGGGATTCTATGGCTACACCTTC. Amino acid sequence: CASSRTRGFYGYTF.

Comments on this clone: A read error may account for a junction end that differs from germline. Distinct nucleotide sequences in the sample also encode this CDR3. The V gene is TRBV5-6, the J gene TRBJ1-2; maybe TRBD1 (5 bases). Germline loops: CDR1 SGHDT, CDR2 YYEEEE. The CDR3 sequence is 14 residues long. In nucleotides, the CDR3 is TGTGCCAGCAGAGAGGGGAACGTTAACTATGGCTATACCTTC. This codes for CASREGNVNYGYTF.

V is TRBV3-1 (or the pseudogene TRBV3-2) and J is TRBJ2-1; the D is unclear. Germline CDR1 LGHDT, CDR2 YNNKEL (reference sequence). V dropped 0 bases and J dropped 5 bases, with 17 bases sitting between them. The CDR3 runs 17 residues. The CDR3 region is CASSQDPPLSMDNEQFF. The CDR3, as DNA: TGTGCCAGCAGCCAAGATCCGCCCCTTTCCATGGACAATGAGCAGTTCTTC.

The V gene is TRBV21-1, the J gene TRBJ1-4. TRBV21-1 is tagged as a pseudogene. The CDR3 has 13 amino acids. CDR3 bases: TGTGCCAGCAGACACCCGGATGGTGAAAAACTGTTTTTT. Amino acid sequence: CASRHPDGEKLFF.

The V call is TRBV2, the J call TRBJ1-3; the match to TRBD1 covers 9 bases. The trim removed 6 bases at V and 2 bases at J, leaving 2 bases unmatched. CDR3 length: 14 amino acids. Germline CDR1 reads SNHLY; CDR2 reads FYNNEI. The CDR3 DNA follows: TGTGCCAGCAGGGGACAGGGACCTGGAAACACCATATATTTT. As protein: CASRGQGPGNTIYF.

This sequence joins TRBV27 and TRBJ2-7; D uncertain. The CDR3 consists of 16 residues. Germline loops: CDR1 MNHEY, CDR2 SMNVEV (reference sequence). Trimming stripped 2 bases from V and 0 bases from J, with 14 bases between. The CDR3 DNA reads as TGTGCCAGCAGTTTAAGTCTAAGGGTGCCCTCCTACGAGCAGTACTTC. This translates into CASSLSLRVPSYEQYF.

V is TRBV6-6 and J is TRBJ2-3; D is possibly TRBD1 or TRBD2 (8 bases each). The CDR3 extends over 18 amino acids. The V gene's germline CDR1 is MNHNY and CDR2 SVGAGI (reference sequence). V gave up 5 bases and J gave up 0 bases, with 21 bases separating them. The CDR3 sequence: CASSQDRALAGSTDTQYF. The CDR3, as DNA: TGTGCCAGCAGTCAGGACAGGGCCCTAGCGGGTAGCACAGATACGCAGTATTTT.

The CDR3 nucleotides read TGTGCCAGCAGTTCCGAGAGGAACTCCTACAATGAGCAGTTCTTC. It translates to CASSSERNSYNEQFF. V and J are TRBV27 and TRBJ2-1; D ambiguous. The V gene's germline CDR1 is MNHEY and CDR2 SMNVEV (reference sequence). CDR3 length: 15 amino acids. With 4 bases removed from V and 0 bases from J, the gap between germline ends came to 10 bases.

This clone is a singleton in its sample. The V call is TRBV29-1, the J call TRBJ1-1, with no clear D. Germline CDR1 SQVTM, CDR2 ANQGSEA. V shed 0 bases and J shed 1 base, with 6 bases lying between them. The CDR3 spans 13 residues. CDR3 nucleotides: TGCAGCGTTGAAGATGTGGCGAACACTGAAGCTTTCTTT. Its protein is CSVEDVANTEAFF.

This clone was counted once. V and J are TRBV3-1 (or the pseudogene TRBV3-2) and TRBJ2-1; 7 nucleotides align to TRBD2. The CDR3 has 15 amino acids. Germline loops: CDR1 LGHDT, CDR2 YNNKEL (reference sequence). With V trimmed by 4 bases and J by 0 bases, 3 bases remained unmatched. CDR3 nucleotides: TGTGCCAGCAGCCCGAGCGGGACCTCCTACAATGAGCAGTTCTTC. It translates to CASSPSGTSYNEQFF.

The chain uses TRBV7-8 and TRBJ1-4; D possibly corresponds to TRBD1 (6 bases). Per germline, CDR1 SGHVS and CDR2 FQNEAQ. Between the trimmed V and J ends, which lost 3 bases and 4 bases, there was a span of 9 bases. The CDR3 is 14 amino acids. The CDR3: CASSLSRGNEKLFF. The DNA of the CDR3 is TGTGCCAGCAGCTTGTCCAGGGGTAATGAAAAACTGTTTTTT.

The chain links TRBV5-1 to TRBJ1-4, with 9 bases identical to TRBD1. V was pared by 0 bases and J by 4 bases, with 10 bases of the junction left unmatched. The CDR3 runs 18 residues. Germline CDR1 SGHRS, CDR2 YFSETQ. The CDR3: CASSLGVVSGQGNEKLFF. The CDR3 DNA follows: TGCGCCAGCAGCTTGGGAGTGGTGTCGGGACAGGGTAATGAAAAACTGTTTTTT.

The rearrangement joins TRBV7-9 to TRBJ1-1; D not certain. Germline CDR1 SEHNR, CDR2 FQNEAQ (reference sequence). V was cut by 2 bases and J by 4 bases, with 8 bases left in between. The CDR3 is 13 amino acids. CDR3 protein: CASSLKGGTEAFF. The CDR3 nucleotides read TGTGCCAGCAGCTTAAAGGGAGGCACTGAAGCTTTCTTT.

The rearrangement joins TRBV11-2 to TRBJ1-1; 7 nucleotides match TRBD1. The CDR3 runs to 16 residues. The V segment lost 3 bases and the J segment 0 bases; nucleotides outside the gene matches: 7. Germline V lookup: CDR1 SGHAT, CDR2 FQNNGV. The CDR3 here is CASSFPTGHMNTEAFF. As DNA, the CDR3 is TGTGCCAGCAGCTTCCCGACAGGGCACATGAACACTGAAGCTTTCTTT.

V is TRBV2 and J is TRBJ2-1; 9 bases map to TRBD2. The germline V gene encodes CDR1 SNHLY and CDR2 FYNNEI. The CDR3 has 15 amino acids. V trimming: 7 bases; J trimming: 4 bases; junction bases outside the gene matches: 8. For the CDR3, the DNA is TGTGCCAGCACCTTGACTAGCGGTAATTACAATGAGCAGTTCTTC. Amino acid sequence: CASTLTSGNYNEQFF.